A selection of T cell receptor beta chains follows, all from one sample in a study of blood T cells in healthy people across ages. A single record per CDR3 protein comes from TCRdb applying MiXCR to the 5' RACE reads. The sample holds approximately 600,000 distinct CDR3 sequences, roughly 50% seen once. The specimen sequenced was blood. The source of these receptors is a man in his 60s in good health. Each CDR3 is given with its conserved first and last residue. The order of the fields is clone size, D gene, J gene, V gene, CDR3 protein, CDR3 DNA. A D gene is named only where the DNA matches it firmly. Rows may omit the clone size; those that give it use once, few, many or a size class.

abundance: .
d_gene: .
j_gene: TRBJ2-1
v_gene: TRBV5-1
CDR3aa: CASSLVLDEQFF
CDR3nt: TGCGCCAGCAGCTTGGTACTGGATGAGCAGTTCTTC

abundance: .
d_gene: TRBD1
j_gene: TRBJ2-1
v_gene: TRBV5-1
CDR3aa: CASTGQGSTNYNEQFF
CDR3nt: TGCGCCAGCACGGGACAGGGGTCGACAAACTACAATGAGCAGTTCTTC

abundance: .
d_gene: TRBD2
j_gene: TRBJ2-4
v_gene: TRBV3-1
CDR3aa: CASSQGRTSGERYF
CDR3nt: TGTGCCAGCAGCCAAGGTAGGACTAGCGGCGAGCGGTACTTC

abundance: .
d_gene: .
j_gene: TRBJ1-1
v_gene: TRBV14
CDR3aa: CASNKHQLDTEAFF
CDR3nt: TGTGCCAGCAACAAACACCAGCTGGACACTGAAGCTTTCTTT

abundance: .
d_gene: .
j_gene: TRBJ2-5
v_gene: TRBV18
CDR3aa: CASSLREQETQYF
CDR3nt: TGTGCCAGCTCACTCCGAGAGCAAGAGACCCAGTACTTC

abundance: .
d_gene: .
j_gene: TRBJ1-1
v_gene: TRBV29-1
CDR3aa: CSVVRSMNTEAFF
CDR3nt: TGCAGCGTTGTCCGAAGTATGAACACTGAAGCTTTCTTT

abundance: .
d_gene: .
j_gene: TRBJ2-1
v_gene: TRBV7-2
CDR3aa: CASSRRRSDNEQFF
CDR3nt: TGTGCCAGCAGCCGCCGAAGGTCCGACAATGAGCAGTTCTTC

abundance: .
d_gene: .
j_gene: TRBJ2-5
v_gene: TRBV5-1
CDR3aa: CASSLGNGVQYF
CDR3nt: TGCGCCAGCAGCTTGGGGAATGGAGTCCAGTACTTC

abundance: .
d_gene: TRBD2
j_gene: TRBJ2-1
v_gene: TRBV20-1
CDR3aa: CSARRGAGYEQFF
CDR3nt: TGCAGTGCTAGGCGGGGGGCCGGGTATGAGCAGTTCTTC

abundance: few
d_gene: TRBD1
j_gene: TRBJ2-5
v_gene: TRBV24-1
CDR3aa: CATSDTGGAGETQYF
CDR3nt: TGTGCCACCAGTGACACAGGGGGCGCCGGAGAGACCCAGTACTTC

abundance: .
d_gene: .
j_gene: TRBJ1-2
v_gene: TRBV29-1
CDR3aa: CSVGGAANYGYTF
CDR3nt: TGCAGCGTTGGAGGGGCGGCGAACTATGGCTACACCTTC

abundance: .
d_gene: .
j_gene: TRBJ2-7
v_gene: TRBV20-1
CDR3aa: CSASRVSSYNEQYF
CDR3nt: TGCAGTGCTAGTCGGGTAAGCTCCTACAATGAGCAGTACTTC

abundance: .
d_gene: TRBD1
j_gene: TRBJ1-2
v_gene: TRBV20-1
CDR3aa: CSARDRSNYGYTF
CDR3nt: TGCAGTGCTAGGGACAGGAGTAACTATGGCTACACCTTC

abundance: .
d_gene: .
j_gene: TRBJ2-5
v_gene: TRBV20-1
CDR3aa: CSARDRGGRETQYF
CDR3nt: TGCAGTGCTAGAGATAGAGGGGGGCGGGAGACCCAGTACTTC

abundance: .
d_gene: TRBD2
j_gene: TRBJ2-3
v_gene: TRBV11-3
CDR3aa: CASSGSPLLAVNTDTQYF
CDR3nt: TGTGCCAGCAGCGGGAGTCCTCTACTAGCGGTAAACACAGATACGCAGTATTTT

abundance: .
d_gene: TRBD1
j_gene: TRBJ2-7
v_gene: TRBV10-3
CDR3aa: CATKQGTATYEQYF
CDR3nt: TGTGCCACCAAACAAGGGACAGCTACCTACGAGCAGTACTTC

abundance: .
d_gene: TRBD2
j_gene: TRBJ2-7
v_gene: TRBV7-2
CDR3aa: CASSLRGLAENEQYF
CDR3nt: TGTGCCAGCAGCCTACGGGGACTAGCTGAAAACGAGCAGTACTTC

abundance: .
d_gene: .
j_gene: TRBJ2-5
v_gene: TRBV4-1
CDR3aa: CASSQRTTGETQYF
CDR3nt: TGCGCCAGCAGCCAACGGACAACAGGGGAGACCCAGTACTTC

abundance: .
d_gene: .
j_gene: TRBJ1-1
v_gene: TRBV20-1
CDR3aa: CSASFPGRTEAFF
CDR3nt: TGCAGTGCTAGTTTTCCAGGACGCACTGAAGCTTTCTTT

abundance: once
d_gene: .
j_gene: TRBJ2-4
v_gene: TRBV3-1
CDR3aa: CANSQRTGPALTEAKNIQYF
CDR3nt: TGTGCCAACAGCCAGAGAACGGGCCCTGCACTAACAGAAGCCAAAAACATTCAGTACTTC

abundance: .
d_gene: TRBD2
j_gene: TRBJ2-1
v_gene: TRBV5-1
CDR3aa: CASSGGTSDTDEQFF
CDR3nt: TGCGCCAGCAGCGGGGGGACTAGCGACACCGATGAGCAGTTCTTC

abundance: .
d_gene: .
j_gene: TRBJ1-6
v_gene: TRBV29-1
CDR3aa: CSVHLGQPNSPLHF
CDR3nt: TGCAGCGTTCACCTGGGCCAGCCGAATTCACCCCTCCACTTT

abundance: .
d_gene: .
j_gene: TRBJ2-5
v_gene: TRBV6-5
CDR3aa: CASSYGVGGYGKYF
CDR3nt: TGTGCCAGCAGTTACGGGGTAGGGGGATATGGAAAGTACTTC

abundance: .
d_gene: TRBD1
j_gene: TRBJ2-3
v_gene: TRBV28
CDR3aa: CASIGQGEKDTQYF
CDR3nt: TGTGCCAGCATTGGACAGGGTGAAAAAGATACGCAGTATTTT

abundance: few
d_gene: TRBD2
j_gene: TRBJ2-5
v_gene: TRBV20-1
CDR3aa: CSARPPLAGYQETQYF
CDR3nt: TGCAGTGCTAGACCCCCCCTAGCGGGGTACCAAGAGACCCAGTACTTC

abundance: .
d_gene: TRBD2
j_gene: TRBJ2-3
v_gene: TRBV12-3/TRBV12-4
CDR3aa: CASSVQAGGDTQYF
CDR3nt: TGTGCCAGTTCAGTCCAGGCGGGGGGGGATACGCAGTATTTT

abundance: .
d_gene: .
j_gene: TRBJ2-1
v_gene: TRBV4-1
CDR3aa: CASSQVGASYNEQFF
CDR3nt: TGCGCCAGCAGCCAAGTTGGGGCATCCTACAATGAGCAGTTCTTC

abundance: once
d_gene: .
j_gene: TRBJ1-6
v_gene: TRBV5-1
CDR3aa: CASSLAGQDNSPLHF
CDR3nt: TGCGCCAGCAGCTTGGCCGGGCAGGACAATTCACCCCTCCACTTT

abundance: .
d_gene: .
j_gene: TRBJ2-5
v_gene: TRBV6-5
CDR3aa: CASSYSEPYQETQYF
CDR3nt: TGTGCCAGCAGTTACTCGGAACCGTACCAAGAGACCCAGTACTTC

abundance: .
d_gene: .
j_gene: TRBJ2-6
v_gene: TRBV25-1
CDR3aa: CASSELEGFSGANVLTF
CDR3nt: TGTGCCAGCAGTGAATTGGAAGGGTTCTCTGGGGCCAACGTCCTGACTTTC

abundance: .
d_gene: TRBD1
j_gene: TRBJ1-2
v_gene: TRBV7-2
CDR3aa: CASSLGGQDPYGYTF
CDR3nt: TGTGCCAGCAGCTTAGGGGGACAGGATCCCTATGGCTACACCTTC

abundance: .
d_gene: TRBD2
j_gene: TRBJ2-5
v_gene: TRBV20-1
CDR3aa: CSARALAGAGEETQYF
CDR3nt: TGCAGTGCTAGGGCTCTAGCGGGGGCGGGCGAAGAGACCCAGTACTTC

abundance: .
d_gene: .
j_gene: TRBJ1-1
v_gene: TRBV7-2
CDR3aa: CASSLAGLGTEAFF
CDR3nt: TGTGCCAGCAGCTTAGCTGGGTTGGGCACTGAAGCTTTCTTT

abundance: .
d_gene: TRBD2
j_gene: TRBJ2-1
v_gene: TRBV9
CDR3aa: CASSVLSGGSTNEQFF
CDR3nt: TGTGCCAGCAGCGTGCTATCGGGGGGGTCTACGAATGAGCAGTTCTTC

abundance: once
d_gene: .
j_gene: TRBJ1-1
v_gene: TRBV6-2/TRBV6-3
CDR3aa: CASSYGGQITEAFF
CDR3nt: TGTGCCAGCAGTTACGGGGGCCAAATCACTGAAGCTTTCTTT

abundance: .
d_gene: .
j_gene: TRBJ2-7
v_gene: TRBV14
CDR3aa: CASSHDLRDTGKEQYF
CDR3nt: TGTGCCAGCAGCCACGATCTCCGGGACACTGGGAAGGAGCAGTACTTC

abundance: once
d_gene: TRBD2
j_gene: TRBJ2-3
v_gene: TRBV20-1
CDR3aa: CSASGTSGGIDTQYF
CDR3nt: TGCAGTGCTTCCGGGACTAGCGGGGGGATAGATACGCAGTATTTT

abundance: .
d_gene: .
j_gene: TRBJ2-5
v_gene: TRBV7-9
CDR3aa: CASSLFGGPGETQYF
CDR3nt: TGTGCCAGCAGCTTATTCGGGGGGCCTGGGGAGACCCAGTACTTC

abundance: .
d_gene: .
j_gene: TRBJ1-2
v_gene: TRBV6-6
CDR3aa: CASSYSRQTGTYGYTF
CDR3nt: TGTGCCAGCAGTTACTCGAGGCAGACGGGGACCTATGGCTACACCTTC

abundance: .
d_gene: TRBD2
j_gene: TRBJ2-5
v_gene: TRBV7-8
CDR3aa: CASSSVPGLAGRQETQYF
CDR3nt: TGTGCCAGCAGCTCAGTCCCGGGACTAGCGGGGAGGCAAGAGACCCAGTACTTC

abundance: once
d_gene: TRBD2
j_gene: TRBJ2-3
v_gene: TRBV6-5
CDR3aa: CASSPPGAGGADTQYF
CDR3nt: TGTGCCAGCAGCCCTCCCGGCGCGGGAGGTGCAGATACGCAGTATTTT

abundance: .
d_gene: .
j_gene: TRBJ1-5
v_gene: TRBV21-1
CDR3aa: CASINPGTGRYSNQPQHF
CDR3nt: TGTGCCAGCATCAACCCCGGGACAGGGCGTTATAGCAATCAGCCCCAGCATTTT

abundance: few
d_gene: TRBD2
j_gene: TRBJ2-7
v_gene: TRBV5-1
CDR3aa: CASRTSGSFYEQYF
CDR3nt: TGCGCCAGCAGGACTAGCGGGTCGTTCTACGAGCAGTACTTC

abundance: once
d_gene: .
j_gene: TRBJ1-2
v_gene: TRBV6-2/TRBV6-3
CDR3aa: CASRQRTSYGYTF
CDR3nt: TGTGCCAGCAGACAAAGGACATCCTATGGCTACACCTTC

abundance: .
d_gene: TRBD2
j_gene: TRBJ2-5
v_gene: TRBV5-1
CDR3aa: CASSRTSGGASEQYF
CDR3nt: TGCGCCAGCAGCAGGACTAGCGGGGGGGCCAGTGAGCAGTACTTC

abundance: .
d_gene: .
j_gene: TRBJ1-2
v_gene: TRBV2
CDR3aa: CASRVPVGNYGYTF
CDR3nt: TGTGCCAGCAGGGTACCGGTAGGGAACTATGGCTACACCTTC

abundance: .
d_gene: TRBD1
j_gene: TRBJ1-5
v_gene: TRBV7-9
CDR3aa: CASSLWRGTGREQPQHF
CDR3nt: TGTGCCAGCAGCTTATGGAGGGGGACAGGGAGGGAACAGCCCCAGCATTTT